This T cell receptor (beta chain) originates from a study of vaccination and CD4 T cells after COVID-19. Treatment specified: roughly nine-day PBMC culture with coronavirus spike peptide pools or control peptides (ViraFEST assay). In the case of this clonotype: Its specificity is not known.

The Oncomine TCR Beta short-read assay was what sequenced the DNA obtained from cultured CD4+ T cells. TCRdb processed the PCR reads anew with MiXCR; each CDR3 protein has one entry. This sample has 22,000 or so distinct CDR3 sequences, with approximately 32% found just once. The length of the CDR3 is 15 residues. Per germline, CDR1 MGHDK and CDR2 SYGVNS. The germline V and J ends were trimmed by 4 bases and 1 base, with 11 bases remaining between them. The sequenced sample consisted of cultured CD4+ T cells from blood. The chain employs TRBV25-1 and TRBJ2-1; D may be TRBD1 (5 bases). The receptor comes from a human donor with COVID-19. In nucleotides, the CDR3 is TGTGCCAGCAGTGGTCAACAGGTATCCTACAATGAGCAGTTCTTC. Its translation is CASSGQQVSYNEQFF.